The rows below give T cell receptor beta chains drawn from one sample of a study of blood T cell repertoires in COVID-19. TCRdb's table, derived via immunoSEQ multiplex PCR, lists solely in-frame clones and lacks some. The repertoire includes roughly 52,000 clones, roughly 80% of them detected once, and 5.9% sits in the top ten. Material: peripheral blood. The receptor set was obtained from a human donor in a cohort sampled during active or convalescent COVID-19. Both conserved end residues are part of each CDR3. The D gene is left open where the match is weak. For some rows the clone size is stated as once, few or many, or as a class when expanded; others skip it.

V	J	size	D	DNA	CDR3
TRBV11-2	TRBJ2-5	once	TRBD2	TGTGCCAGCAGCATTACTAGCGGGGCCACACAAGAGACCCAGTACTTC	CASSITSGATQETQYF
TRBV6-1	TRBJ2-3	.	.	TGTGCCAGCAGTGAAGGGAGGGCCCTCACAGATACGCAGTATTTT	CASSEGRALTDTQYF
TRBV6-6	TRBJ1-1	.	.	TGTGCCAGCACTCCAAGGGTGGGGGGGATCACTGAAGCTTTCTTT	CASTPRVGGITEAFF
TRBV18	TRBJ1-2	.	TRBD1	TGTGCCAGCTCACACCGAGTGGACAGGGCAGACTATGGCTACACCTTC	CASSHRVDRADYGYTF
TRBV6-5	TRBJ1-2	.	TRBD1	TGTGCAACGGACAGGGATAAGCGAGGCTACACCTTC	CATDRDKRGYTF
TRBV7-2	TRBJ1-3	.	TRBD1	TGTGCCAGCAGCTTACGAGGGACTAACAGGGGGCCGTCTGGAAACACCATATATTTT	CASSLRGTNRGPSGNTIYF
TRBV9	TRBJ1-6	once	TRBD1	TGTGCCAGCAGCGTAGAGGACAGGTTACTTTCACCCCTCCACTTT	CASSVEDRLLSPLHF
TRBV29-1	TRBJ1-2	.	TRBD1	TGCAGCGCTAGTCGACAGGGTGACTATGGCTACACCTTC	CSASRQGDYGYTF
TRBV7-9	TRBJ2-3	.	TRBD2	TGTGCCAGCACCCGGGAGGGCAGCACAGATACGCAGTATTTT	CASTREGSTDTQYF
TRBV19	TRBJ1-1	once	TRBD1	TGTGCCAGTAGTTCCGGGACAGGGGATTTGTACACTGAAGCTTTCTTT	CASSSGTGDLYTEAFF
TRBV4-1	TRBJ1-2	.	.	TGCGCCAGCAGCCATACTCAGGGTTTGGGCTATGGCTACACCTTC	CASSHTQGLGYGYTF
TRBV6-1	TRBJ1-1	few	TRBD1	TGTGCCAGCAGTGAAGACAGGGGAGACACTGAAGCTTTCTTT	CASSEDRGDTEAFF
TRBV7-2	TRBJ2-2	.	.	TGTGCCAGCAGCCCCCCTCAGGGATCAATACCCGGGGAGCTGTTTTTT	CASSPPQGSIPGELFF
TRBV9	TRBJ2-2	once	TRBD2	TGTGCCAGCAGCGCCCCGGGACTAGCGGGGGGATTCAACACCGGGGAGCTGTTTTTT	CASSAPGLAGGFNTGELFF
TRBV2	TRBJ2-5	.	TRBD2	TGTGCCAGCAGTGAAGTGTTCTCTAGCGGGGGTCAAGAGACCCAGTACTTC	CASSEVFSSGGQETQYF
TRBV11-2	TRBJ2-7	.	TRBD1	TGTGCCAGCAGCTTAACCTTACAGGGGAACGAGCAGTACTTC	CASSLTLQGNEQYF
TRBV2	TRBJ1-1	few	.	TGTGCCAGCAGTGAAAACCAGGGCTTATACCCTGAAGCTTTCTTT	CASSENQGLYPEAFF
TRBV2	TRBJ1-6	.	.	TGTGCCAGCAGTTGGGGTCGGGGCCTGGAGGGCTCACCCCTCCACTTT	CASSWGRGLEGSPLHF